Listed below are T cell receptor beta chains from one sample, sequenced in a study of T cells in Graves' hyperthyroidism and ophthalmopathy. TCRdb ran MiXCR on the multiplex PCR reads and lists one entry per CDR3 protein. There are hundreds of thousands of distinct CDR3 sequences in the sample; 13% occur only once, and 9% to 9.5% lies in the top ten. Sequenced sample: blood. The receptors come from a young woman with Graves' hyperthyroidism. CDR3s include the opening cysteine and the closing phenylalanine or tryptophan. Each record gives: D gene, V gene, clone size, J gene, CDR3 protein. The D gene is left open where the match is weak. Clone size is shown for a subset of rows, as once, few, many or a class of expanded clone.

d_call: -; v_call: TRBV19; clone_size: few; j_call: TRBJ2-1; cdr3_aa: CASSTISGAYNEQFF
d_call: TRBD2; v_call: TRBV12-3/TRBV12-4; clone_size: many; j_call: TRBJ2-5; cdr3_aa: CASSFVREGETQYF
d_call: -; v_call: TRBV27; clone_size: -; j_call: TRBJ2-5; cdr3_aa: CASRRLRGGASRETQYF
d_call: -; v_call: TRBV28; clone_size: many; j_call: TRBJ2-1; cdr3_aa: CASSLVRNYNEQFF
d_call: -; v_call: TRBV5-4; clone_size: -; j_call: TRBJ2-5; cdr3_aa: CASSLQEIQETQYF
d_call: -; v_call: TRBV3-1; clone_size: many; j_call: TRBJ1-3; cdr3_aa: CASSPARAHSGNTIYF
d_call: -; v_call: TRBV5-1; clone_size: many; j_call: TRBJ1-1; cdr3_aa: CASSLAPGLNTEAFF
d_call: TRBD1; v_call: TRBV12-3/TRBV12-4; clone_size: many; j_call: TRBJ1-5; cdr3_aa: CASSRGGGSQHF
d_call: -; v_call: TRBV12-3/TRBV12-4; clone_size: many; j_call: TRBJ1-6; cdr3_aa: CASTRGGSPLHF
d_call: -; v_call: TRBV27; clone_size: -; j_call: TRBJ2-7; cdr3_aa: CASSLYPLSYEQYF
d_call: -; v_call: TRBV20-1; clone_size: many; j_call: TRBJ1-4; cdr3_aa: CSARQIMDEKLFF
d_call: -; v_call: TRBV18; clone_size: many; j_call: TRBJ1-6; cdr3_aa: CASSLGTENSPLHF
d_call: TRBD2; v_call: TRBV9; clone_size: many; j_call: TRBJ2-5; cdr3_aa: CASSVGQREDQETQYF
d_call: TRBD1; v_call: TRBV5-1; clone_size: many; j_call: TRBJ2-3; cdr3_aa: CASSLEGASTDTQYF
d_call: -; v_call: TRBV14; clone_size: -; j_call: TRBJ1-4; cdr3_aa: CASSQDWKGEKLFF
d_call: -; v_call: TRBV27; clone_size: -; j_call: TRBJ1-1; cdr3_aa: CASSLIPSAFF
d_call: -; v_call: TRBV20-1; clone_size: few; j_call: TRBJ1-3; cdr3_aa: CSARDPRGFGNTIYF
d_call: -; v_call: TRBV7-2; clone_size: many; j_call: TRBJ2-1; cdr3_aa: CASSLVGTEYNEQFF
d_call: -; v_call: TRBV12-3/TRBV12-4; clone_size: many; j_call: TRBJ2-1; cdr3_aa: CASSFQGPYTYNEQFF
d_call: TRBD1; v_call: TRBV4-1; clone_size: few; j_call: TRBJ2-1; cdr3_aa: CASRPLRGTGYNEQFF
d_call: -; v_call: TRBV12-3/TRBV12-4; clone_size: many; j_call: TRBJ2-3; cdr3_aa: CASSLYLDQIDTQYF
d_call: -; v_call: TRBV20-1; clone_size: many; j_call: TRBJ2-7; cdr3_aa: CSASVPSYEQYF
d_call: -; v_call: TRBV5-5; clone_size: -; j_call: TRBJ1-1; cdr3_aa: CASSPWGNTEAFF
d_call: -; v_call: TRBV7-3; clone_size: many; j_call: TRBJ2-3; cdr3_aa: CASSHAGSTQYF
d_call: -; v_call: TRBV13; clone_size: few; j_call: TRBJ2-1; cdr3_aa: CASSHWYNERVDDEQFF
d_call: -; v_call: TRBV19; clone_size: -; j_call: TRBJ2-6; cdr3_aa: CASSQPIAGLTF
d_call: -; v_call: TRBV6-1; clone_size: many; j_call: TRBJ1-3; cdr3_aa: CASGSPRTAGNTIYF